The 21 T cell receptor beta chains below were found in one sample sequenced in a study of blood T cell repertoires in COVID-19. Assay used: immunoSEQ multiplex PCR; TCRdb lists only in-frame clones, some missing. The sample includes around 25,000 clones, around 72% seen only once; the top ten take around two fifths. The sequencing input was peripheral blood. These receptors were taken from a woman aged 80 or over with acute or convalescent COVID-19.

The chain joins TRBV5-5 to TRBJ2-1, with D possibly TRBD2 on 6 matching bases. The germline gives CDR1 SGHKS, CDR2 YYEKEE (reference sequence). V lost 1 base, J lost 7 bases, and 12 bases lay in between. The CDR3 sequence is 14 residues long. The CDR3 sequence: CASSLYGGANEQFF. Here the CDR3 DNA reads TGTGCCAGCAGCTTGTATGGCGGGGCAAATGAGCAGTTCTTC.

This clone was seen only a few times. The chain employs TRBV9 and TRBJ1-2; TRBD1 agrees at 8 bases. The length of the CDR3 is 13 residues. Germline-derived CDR1 and CDR2 are SGDLS and YYNGEE. The J segment lost 8 bases and the V segment lost 4 bases, leaving 7 bases of the junction unmatched. CDR3 amino acids: CASSPTGDGGYTF. CDR3 DNA sequence: TGTGCCAGCAGCCCGACAGGGGACGGGGGCTACACCTTC.

As to this clone: Other DNA sequences within the sample encode an identical CDR3. This chain uses TRBV9 with TRBJ2-2; D perhaps matches TRBD1 (7 bases). Germline V gene sequence: CDR1 SGDLS, CDR2 YYNGEE. V was shortened by 0 bases and J by 5 bases, with 11 bases between the two germline ends. The CDR3 is 15 residues long. The CDR3, as DNA: TGTGCCAGCAGCGTAGTCGCAGGGGGGACCGGGGAGCTGTTTTTT. Translated: CASSVVAGGTGELFF.

The rearrangement joins TRBV5-1 to TRBJ1-4; unclear D gene. V shed 0 bases and J shed 5 bases, with 14 bases lying between them. CDR1 SGHRS and CDR2 YFSETQ come from the germline V gene. The CDR3 has 16 residues. CDR3: CASSLGVGGSNEKLFF. The CDR3 DNA reads TGCGCCAGCAGCTTGGGGGTAGGAGGGTCCAATGAAAAACTGTTTTTT. Supplemented by reference TRBV5-1 and TRBJ1-4, the full variable domain reads KAGVTQTPRYLIKTRGQQVTLSCSPISGHRSVSWYQQTPGQGLQFLFEYFSETQRNKGNFPGRFSGRQFSNSRSEMNVSTLELGDSALYLCASSLGVGGSNEKLFFGSGTQLSVL.

The chain links TRBV6-5 to TRBJ2-7, with TRBD1 as a possible D gene (5 bases). Germline V lookup: CDR1 MNHEY, CDR2 SVGAGI. There are 11 residues in the CDR3. Trimming took off 9 bases at V and 5 bases at J, with 11 bases between the two ends. CDR3 bases: TGTGCCAGTAGCCCCAGGGACGAGCAGTACTTC. It specifies CASSPRDEQYF.

The genes are TRBV4-1 and TRBJ1-5; tentative D call: TRBD1 (5 bases). The CDR3 totals 16 residues. Germline loops: CDR1 MGHRA, CDR2 YSYEKL. Trimming removed 6 bases at V and 3 bases at J, with 18 bases between. CDR3 DNA sequence: TGCGCCAGCAGTTATGACCGGGGGGGGACCAATCAGCCCCAGCATTTT. Translation: CASSYDRGGTNQPQHF.

V is TRBV2 and J is TRBJ1-2; tentatively, D is TRBD1 (5 bases). This CDR3 contains 15 residues. V lost 5 bases, J lost 7 bases, and 20 bases lay in between. Germline values: CDR1 SNHLY, CDR2 FYNNEI. Written as DNA, the CDR3 is TGTGCCAGCAGTTATCTTCCGGGACGACTAGGTGGCTACACCTTC. It translates to CASSYLPGRLGGYTF.

The chain combines TRBV6-2 or TRBV6-3 with TRBJ1-1, with TRBD1 matching 7 bases. Germline values: CDR1 MNHEY, CDR2 SVGEGT. The CDR3 length is 13 residues. The trim removed 4 bases at V and 1 base at J, leaving 0 bases unmatched. The CDR3 DNA reads TGTGCCAGCAGTTGGGACAGGAACACTGAAGCTTTCTTT. It encodes CASSWDRNTEAFF.

The rearrangement joins TRBV5-8 to TRBJ1-2; 10 bases line up with TRBD1. V lost 5 bases and J lost 6; bases outside the gene matches: 4. The V gene's germline CDR1 is SGHTS and CDR2 YDEGEE. CDR3 length equals 13 residues. CDR3 bases: TGTGCCAGCAGACCCGGACAGGGGGATGGCTACACCTTC. Residues: CASRPGQGDGYTF.

This clone was detected a few times. The chain employs TRBV7-2 and TRBJ2-1; possible D gene TRBD2, 5 bases. Between the trimmed V and J ends, which lost 8 bases and 3 bases, there was a span of 17 bases. Germline assignment: CDR1 SGHTA and CDR2 FQGNSA. The length of the CDR3 is 15 residues. The CDR3 here is CASRGVLGDYNEQFF. The DNA of the CDR3 is TGTGCCAGCCGGGGAGTTCTTGGGGACTACAATGAGCAGTTCTTC.

The rearrangement joins TRBV27 to TRBJ2-3; no definite D call. The CDR3 is 13 residues long. The V end lost 3 bases, the J end lost 5 bases, and 9 bases lay between the germline ends. CDR1 and CDR2 (germline): MNHEY, SMNVEV (reference sequence). CDR3 in DNA: TGTGCCAGCAGTTTCCTTGGCGGAGATACGCAGTATTTT. Translation: CASSFLGGDTQYF.

The V gene is TRBV5-4, the J gene TRBJ2-3; TRBD2 matches 8 bases. Germline V gene data show CDR1 as SGHNT and CDR2 as YYREEE (reference sequence). The J segment lost 1 base and the V segment lost 4 bases, leaving 5 bases of the junction unmatched. This CDR3 is 15 amino acids long. The CDR3 coding sequence is TGTGCCAGCAGCCAACTAGCGGTCGGCACAGATACGCAGTATTTT. Protein sequence: CASSQLAVGTDTQYF.

The chain joins TRBV4-3 to TRBJ2-7, with a weak D call TRBD1 (5 bases). V was pared by 4 bases and J by 7 bases, with 20 bases between. The CDR3 has 15 residues. Germline V gene data show CDR1 as LGHNA and CDR2 as YSLEER. CDR3 sequence (DNA): TGCGCCAGCAGCCCGACAGCGTACAATTTACGGGAGCAGTACTTC. Its protein product is CASSPTAYNLREQYF.

The chain carries TRBV30 and TRBJ2-1; 7 nucleotides match TRBD2. CDR1 GTSNPN and CDR2 SVGIG come from the germline V gene (reference sequence). The CDR3 runs to 14 residues. The junction had 8 bases not matched to a gene; V was cut back by 3 bases and J by 6 bases. The CDR3 loop is CAWSRSSGFNEQFF. CDR3 sequence (DNA): TGTGCCTGGAGCAGGTCTAGCGGATTCAATGAGCAGTTCTTC.

V is TRBV9 and J is TRBJ2-1; TRBD2 agrees at 7 bases. V lost 0 bases, J lost 4 bases, and 4 bases stayed unmatched. This CDR3 comprises 15 residues. Germline values: CDR1 SGDLS, CDR2 YYNGEE. CDR3 residues: CASSVGSGFYNEQFF. CDR3 in DNA: TGTGCCAGCAGCGTAGGTAGCGGGTTTTACAATGAGCAGTTCTTC.

The chain recombines TRBV20-1 with TRBJ1-5; a possible D gene is TRBD1 (5 bases). The germline gives CDR1 DFQATT, CDR2 SNEGSKA (reference sequence). The CDR3 is 17 amino acids. V was trimmed by 3 bases and J by 0 bases, leaving 18 bases between them. This CDR3 is CSASGQGLILSNQPQHF. DNA for the CDR3: TGCAGTGCTAGTGGGCAGGGATTAATCCTTAGCAATCAGCCCCAGCATTTT.

The J gene is TRBJ1-4, the V gene TRBV2; TRBD1 matches at 7 bases. CDR1 and CDR2 from the germline V gene are SNHLY and FYNNEI. CDR3 length equals 14 residues. With 4 bases clipped from V and 7 bases from J, the junction kept 6 bases outside the gene matches. The CDR3 loop is CASSAWRGLEKLFF. The CDR3, as DNA: TGTGCCAGCAGTGCCTGGAGGGGGCTTGAAAAACTGTTTTTT.

The chain links TRBV19 to TRBJ2-5; 9 nucleotides line up with TRBD2. The CDR3 runs to 15 residues. V shed 4 bases and J 5 bases; nucleotides not matched to a gene: 8. Germline loops: CDR1 LNHDA, CDR2 SQIVND (reference sequence). CDR3 nucleotides: TGTGCCAGTAGTAGGGCGGGGGGGAGTTCGGAGACCCAGTACTTC. Protein sequence: CASSRAGGSSETQYF.

This clone was found once. In nucleotides, the CDR3 is TGCAGCGTTGGAACTAGCGGATCCATACTCGAGCAGTACTTC. This gives the protein CSVGTSGSILEQYF. The V call is TRBV29-1, the J call TRBJ2-7; 8 nucleotides align to TRBD2. Trimming took 4 bases from V and 6 from J; bases not matched to a gene: 11. From germline, CDR1 is SQVTM and CDR2 ANQGSEA. There are 14 residues in the CDR3.

DNA of the CDR3: TGTGCCAGCAGCGTTTCGACAGGGGGCCAGAACACTGAAGCTTTCTTT. Protein sequence: CASSVSTGGQNTEAFF. The V gene is TRBV9, the J gene TRBJ1-1, with 10 bases identical to TRBD1. This CDR3 comprises 16 residues. Germline V gene lookup returns CDR1 SGDLS and CDR2 YYNGEE. After removal of 2 bases from V and 1 base from J, the junction contained 5 bases not matched to a gene. The entire variable domain, with the rest obtained from reference TRBV9 and TRBJ1-1, is as follows: DSGVTQTPKHLITATGQRVTLRCSPRSGDLSVYWYQQSLDQGLQFLIQYYNGEERAKGNILERFSAQQFPDLHSELNLSSLELGDSALYFCASSVSTGGQNTEAFFGQGTRLTVV.

This rearrangement joins TRBV7-2 to TRBJ2-3; no firm D call. This CDR3 has 14 residues. Germline values: CDR1 SGHTA, CDR2 FQGNSA. Between the trimmed V and J ends, which lost 1 base and 0 bases, there was a span of 5 bases. CDR3 nucleotides: TGTGCCAGCAGCTTAGACTCTAGCACAGATACGCAGTATTTT. This gives the protein CASSLDSSTDTQYF.